This T cell receptor (beta chain) emerged from a study of blood T cell repertoires in COVID-19. Overall study: Sample material is recorded as cDNA or gDNA derived from T cells, B-cell-depleted T cells, or PBMCs.

Trimming took 1 base from V and 3 from J, leaving 10 bases between them. Germline values: CDR1 SGHTA, CDR2 FQGNSA. The CDR3 is made up of 14 amino acids. Some clones are missing from TCRdb's copy, which holds only in-frame ones; the method was immunoSEQ multiplex PCR. The sample has some 110,000 clones, 70% to 80% seen once. The chain links TRBV7-2 to TRBJ2-7; D remains unclear. The TCR sequence derives from a man between 70 and 80 years old with acute or convalescent COVID-19. Sequenced: peripheral blood. The CDR3 sequence: CASSLVVSLYEQYF. DNA of the CDR3: TGTGCCAGCAGCTTAGTGGTTAGCCTCTACGAGCAGTACTTC.